This T cell receptor beta chain emerged from a study of T cells expressing NK-cell markers. For the study at large: In sorted CD3+CD56+NKG2C+, CD3+CD56+NKG2C- and CD3+CD56-NKG2C+ T cells, TCR beta repertoires were obtained. Study outcomes and limitations: It was still unclear whether expanded NKG2C+ T cell clones were HCMV specific. Dominant NKG2C+ clonotypes made up roughly 1.0-8% of CD8+ T cells in six donors.

With regard to this clonotype: Its antigen is unidentified.

Each CDR3 protein gets one entry in TCRdb, which reprocessed the 5' RACE reads and gives no DNA. This sample's table has hundreds of thousands of distinct CDR3 sequences. The CDR3 is 12 residues long. Germline CDR1 and CDR2: SGHVS and FNYEAQ. This chain uses TRBV7-6 with TRBJ1-1. Sequenced sample: blood T cells: a sorted CD56 or NKG2C T cell subset, CD4+ or CD8+ T cells, or bulk PBMC T cells (not recorded which). This receptor was taken from a woman between 18 and 70 years old in good health. CDR3 in amino acids: CASSLAQTEAFF.